The 2 T cell receptor beta chains presented below share a single source sample, sequenced in a study of identical twins. TCRdb re-called the 5' RACE reads with MiXCR, one entry per CDR3 protein. The sample includes about 210,000 distinct CDR3 sequences, around 10% of them seen just once. Sequencing was done on a sample of memory (CD45RO+) T cells sorted from blood. These TCRs come from a young woman in good health.

This clonotype was seen at least ten times. The V and J genes are TRBV6-2 or TRBV6-3 and TRBJ2-5, with TRBD2 as a possible D gene (6 bases). The CDR3 contains 13 residues. V was shortened by 2 bases and J by 5 bases, with 9 bases between the two germline ends. From germline, CDR1 is MNHEY and CDR2 SVGEGT. Written as DNA, the CDR3 is TGTGCCAGCAGTTACAGGCTAGCGGAGACCCAGTACTTC. It codes for CASSYRLAETQYF.

This clonotype was seen only a few times. At one boundary the junction diverges from the germline segment, which might be a read error. The V gene is TRBV7-9, the J gene TRBJ2-5; no clear D gene. Germline V gene sequence: CDR1 SEHNR, CDR2 FQNEAQ (reference sequence). The CDR3 loop spans 10 amino acids. CDR3 in DNA: TGTGCCAGCGCCCAAGCGACCCAGTACTTC. Translating gives CASAQATQYF.